This TCR beta chain comes out of a study of spatial heterogeneity in lung cancer. The sample's time point: sample taken at primary tumor resection. Unsorted whole RNA of tumor, nontumor lung or frozen PBMC was sequenced. This CDR3 is built from 14 residues. Germline V lookup: CDR1 SGHRS, CDR2 YFSETQ. V dropped 5 bases and J dropped 0 bases, with 9 bases sitting between them. The study's findings and limits: Tumor mutation count correlated with how many alpha and beta TCRs expanded intratumorally.

One entry per CDR3 protein, called by TCRdb with MiXCR from the 5' RACE reads. This sample has 18,000 or so distinct CDR3 sequences, with roughly 9% found just once. With respect to this clonotype: Its specificity is not known. This beta chain turned up in a library designed for alpha chains; as an off-target read, its abundance says little.

The gene calls are TRBV5-1 and TRBJ1-3; D is unresolved. This TCR derives from a female donor with early-stage non-small cell lung cancer. The sample consisted of lung tumor tissue, taken at surgery. CDR3 coding DNA: TGCGCCAGCAGGGCGGAAGCCTCTGGAAACACCATATATTTT. Its translation: CASRAEASGNTIYF.